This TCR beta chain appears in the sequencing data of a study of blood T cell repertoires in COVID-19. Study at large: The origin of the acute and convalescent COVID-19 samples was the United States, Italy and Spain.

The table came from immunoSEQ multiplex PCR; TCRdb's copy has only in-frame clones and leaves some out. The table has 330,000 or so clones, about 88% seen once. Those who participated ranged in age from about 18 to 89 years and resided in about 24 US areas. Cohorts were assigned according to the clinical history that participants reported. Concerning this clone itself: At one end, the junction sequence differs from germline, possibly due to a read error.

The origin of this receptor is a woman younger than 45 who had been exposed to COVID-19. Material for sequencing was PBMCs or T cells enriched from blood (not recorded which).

The CDR3, as DNA: TGTGCTAGCAGCAGACAGGGTCGAGAGACCCAGTACTTC. Protein sequence: CASSRQGRETQYF. The chain is built from TRBV7-7 and TRBJ2-5; 7 nucleotides agree with TRBD1. The CDR3 sequence is 13 residues long. Germline V gene data show CDR1 as SSHAT and CDR2 as FNYEAQ (reference sequence). Full variable domain (missing parts from reference TRBV7-7 and TRBJ2-5): GAGVSQSPRYKVTKRGQDVTLRCDPISSHATLYWYQQALGQGPEFLTYFNYEAQPDKSGLPSDRFSAERPEGSISTLTIQRTEQRDSAMYRCASSRQGRETQYFGPGTRLLVL.